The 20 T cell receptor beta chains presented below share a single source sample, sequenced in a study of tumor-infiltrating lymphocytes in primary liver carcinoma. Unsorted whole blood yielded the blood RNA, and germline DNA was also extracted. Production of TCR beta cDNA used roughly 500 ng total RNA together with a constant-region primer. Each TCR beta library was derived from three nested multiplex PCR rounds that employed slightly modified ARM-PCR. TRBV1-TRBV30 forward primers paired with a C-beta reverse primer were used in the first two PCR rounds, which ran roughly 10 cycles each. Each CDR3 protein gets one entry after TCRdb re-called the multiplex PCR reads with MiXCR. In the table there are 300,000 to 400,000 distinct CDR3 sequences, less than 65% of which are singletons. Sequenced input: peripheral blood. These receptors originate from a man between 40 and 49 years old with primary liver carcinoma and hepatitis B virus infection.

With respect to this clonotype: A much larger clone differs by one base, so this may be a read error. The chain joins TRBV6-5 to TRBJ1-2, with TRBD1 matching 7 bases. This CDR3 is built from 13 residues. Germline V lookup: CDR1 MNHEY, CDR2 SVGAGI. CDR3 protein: CATSYGDSYGYTF. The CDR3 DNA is TGTGCCACCAGTTACGGGGACAGTTATGGCTACACCTTC.

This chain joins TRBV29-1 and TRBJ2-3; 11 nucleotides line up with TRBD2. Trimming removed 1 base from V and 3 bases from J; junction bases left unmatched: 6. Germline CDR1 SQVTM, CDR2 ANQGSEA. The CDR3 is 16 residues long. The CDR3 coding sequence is TGCAGCGTTGAAGGCATTAGCGGGAGGGGGACAGATACGCAGTATTTT. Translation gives CSVEGISGRGTDTQYF.

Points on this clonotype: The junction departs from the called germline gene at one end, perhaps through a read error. The CDR3 reads CVSNSLAGQYF. As DNA, the CDR3 is TGTGTCAGCAACTCCCTGGCTGGGCAGTATTTT. This sequence joins TRBV12-3 or TRBV12-4 and TRBJ2-3, with D unclear. There are 11 residues in the CDR3.

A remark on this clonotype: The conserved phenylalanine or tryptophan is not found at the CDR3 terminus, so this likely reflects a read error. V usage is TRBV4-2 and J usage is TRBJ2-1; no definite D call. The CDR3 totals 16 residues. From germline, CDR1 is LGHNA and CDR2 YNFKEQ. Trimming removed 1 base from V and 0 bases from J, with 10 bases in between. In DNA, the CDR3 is TGTGCCAGCAGCCAAGGTCGGATTAGCTCCTACAATGAGCAGTTCCTC. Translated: CASSQGRISSYNEQFL.

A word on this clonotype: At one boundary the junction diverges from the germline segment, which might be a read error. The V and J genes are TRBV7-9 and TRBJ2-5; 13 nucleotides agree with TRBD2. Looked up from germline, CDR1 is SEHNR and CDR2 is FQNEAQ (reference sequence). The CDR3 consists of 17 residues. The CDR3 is CDSSPGTSGTIQETQYF. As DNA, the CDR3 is TGTGACAGCAGCCCCGGGACTAGCGGGACCATCCAAGAGACCCAGTACTTC.

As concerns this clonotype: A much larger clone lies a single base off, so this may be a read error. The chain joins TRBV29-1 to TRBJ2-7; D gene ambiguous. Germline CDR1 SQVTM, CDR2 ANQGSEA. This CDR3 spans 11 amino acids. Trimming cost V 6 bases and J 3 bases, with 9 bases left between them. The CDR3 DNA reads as TGCAGCGTCCAATCCGGCTACGAGCAGTACTTC. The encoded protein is CSVQSGYEQYF.

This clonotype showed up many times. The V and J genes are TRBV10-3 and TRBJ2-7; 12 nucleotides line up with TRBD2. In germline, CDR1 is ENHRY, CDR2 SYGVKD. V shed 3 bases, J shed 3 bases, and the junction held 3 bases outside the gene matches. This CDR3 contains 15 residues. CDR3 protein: CAISDPGLAGYEQYF. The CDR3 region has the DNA TGTGCCATCAGTGATCCGGGACTAGCGGGCTACGAGCAGTACTTC.

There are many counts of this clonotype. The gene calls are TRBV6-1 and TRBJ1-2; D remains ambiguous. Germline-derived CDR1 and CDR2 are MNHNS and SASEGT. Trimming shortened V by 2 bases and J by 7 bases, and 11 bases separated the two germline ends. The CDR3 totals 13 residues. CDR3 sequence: CASSENLVGGYTF. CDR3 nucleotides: TGTGCCAGCAGTGAAAACCTCGTCGGTGGCTACACCTTC.

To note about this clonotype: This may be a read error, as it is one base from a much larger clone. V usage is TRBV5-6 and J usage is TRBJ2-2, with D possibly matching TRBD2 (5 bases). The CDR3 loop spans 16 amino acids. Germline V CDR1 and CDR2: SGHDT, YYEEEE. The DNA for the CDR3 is TGTGCCAGCCAAAAATTCACGTACTCGAACACCGGGGAGCTGTATTTT. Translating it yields CASQKFTYSNTGELYF.

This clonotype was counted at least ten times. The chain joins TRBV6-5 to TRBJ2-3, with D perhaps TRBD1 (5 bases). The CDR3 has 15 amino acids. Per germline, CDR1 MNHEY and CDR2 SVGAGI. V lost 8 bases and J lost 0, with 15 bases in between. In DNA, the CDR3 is TGTGCCAGCGCCCCTGGGGCGGCGAGCACAGATACGCAGTATTTT. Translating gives CASAPGAASTDTQYF.

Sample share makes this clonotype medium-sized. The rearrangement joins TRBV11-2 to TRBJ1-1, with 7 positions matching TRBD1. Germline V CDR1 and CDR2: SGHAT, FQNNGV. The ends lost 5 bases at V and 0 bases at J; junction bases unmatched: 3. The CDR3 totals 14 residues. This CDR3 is CASSPTGVNTEAFF. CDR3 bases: TGTGCCAGCAGCCCTACAGGGGTGAACACTGAAGCTTTCTTT.

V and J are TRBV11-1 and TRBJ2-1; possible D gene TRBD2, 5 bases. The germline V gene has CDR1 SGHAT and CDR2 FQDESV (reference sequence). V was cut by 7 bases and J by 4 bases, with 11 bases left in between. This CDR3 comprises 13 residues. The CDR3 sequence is CASNHEGYNEQFF. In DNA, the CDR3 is TGTGCCAGCAATCATGAGGGATACAATGAGCAGTTCTTC.

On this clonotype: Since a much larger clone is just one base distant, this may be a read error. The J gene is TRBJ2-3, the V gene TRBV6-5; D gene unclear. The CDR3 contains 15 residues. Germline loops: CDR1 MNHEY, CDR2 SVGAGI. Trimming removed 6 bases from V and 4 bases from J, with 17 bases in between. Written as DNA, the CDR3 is TGTGCCAGCAGACAGTATATAGCTCGCGCAGATACGCAGTATTTT. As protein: CASRQYIARADTQYF.

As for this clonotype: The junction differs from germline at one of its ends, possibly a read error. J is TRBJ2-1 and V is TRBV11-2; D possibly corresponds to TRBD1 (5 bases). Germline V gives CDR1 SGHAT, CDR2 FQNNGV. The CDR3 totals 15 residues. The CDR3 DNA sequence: TGTGCCAGCAGCTTAGAGACAGATGACCTCAATGGGCAGTTCTTC. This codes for CASSLETDDLNGQFF.

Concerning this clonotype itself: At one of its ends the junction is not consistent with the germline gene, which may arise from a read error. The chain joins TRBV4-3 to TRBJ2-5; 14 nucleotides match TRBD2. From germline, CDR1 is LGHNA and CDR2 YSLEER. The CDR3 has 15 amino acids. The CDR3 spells CVSSRGLAGVGTQYF. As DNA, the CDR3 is TGCGTCAGCAGCCGGGGACTAGCGGGAGTTGGGACCCAGTACTTC.

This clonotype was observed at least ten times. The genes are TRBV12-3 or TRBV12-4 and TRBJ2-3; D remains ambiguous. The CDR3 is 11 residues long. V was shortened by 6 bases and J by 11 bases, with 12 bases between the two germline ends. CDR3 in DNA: TGTGCCAGCAGCTCCCTGGCTGGGCAGTATTTT. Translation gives CASSSLAGQYF.

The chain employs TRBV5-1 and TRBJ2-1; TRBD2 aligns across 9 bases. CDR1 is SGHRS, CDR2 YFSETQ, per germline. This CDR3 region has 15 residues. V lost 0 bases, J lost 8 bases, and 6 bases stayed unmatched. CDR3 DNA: TGCGCCAGCAGCTTGGCCGGAGCGGGAGGTGATGAGCAGTTCTTC. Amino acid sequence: CASSLAGAGGDEQFF. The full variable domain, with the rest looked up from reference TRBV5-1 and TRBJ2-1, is KAGVTQTPRYLIKTRGQQVTLSCSPISGHRSVSWYQQTPGQGLQFLFEYFSETQRNKGNFPGRFSGRQFSNSRSEMNVSTLELGDSALYLCASSLAGAGGDEQFFGPGTRLTVL.

The CDR3 sequence is CASSQGQDNQPQHF. DNA for the CDR3: TGTGCCAGCAGCCAAGGACAGGACAATCAGCCCCAGCATTTT. The rearrangement joins TRBV12-3 or TRBV12-4 to TRBJ1-5, with 7 bases aligning to TRBD1. V was pared by 6 bases and J by 3 bases, with 5 bases of the junction left unmatched. CDR3 length equals 14 residues.

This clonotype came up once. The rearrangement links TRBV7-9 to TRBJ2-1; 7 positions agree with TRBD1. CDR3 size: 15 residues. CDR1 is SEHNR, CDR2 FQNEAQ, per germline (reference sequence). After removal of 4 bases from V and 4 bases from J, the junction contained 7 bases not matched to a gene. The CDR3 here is CASSSKTGTYNEQFF. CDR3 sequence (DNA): TGTGCCAGCAGCTCAAAGACAGGGACGTACAATGAGCAGTTCTTC.

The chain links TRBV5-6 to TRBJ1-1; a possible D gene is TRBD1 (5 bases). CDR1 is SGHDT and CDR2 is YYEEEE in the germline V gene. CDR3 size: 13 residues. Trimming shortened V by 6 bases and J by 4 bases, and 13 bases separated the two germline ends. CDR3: CASTARGVTEAFF. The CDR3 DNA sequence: TGTGCCAGCACCGCACGGGGCGTCACTGAAGCTTTCTTT.